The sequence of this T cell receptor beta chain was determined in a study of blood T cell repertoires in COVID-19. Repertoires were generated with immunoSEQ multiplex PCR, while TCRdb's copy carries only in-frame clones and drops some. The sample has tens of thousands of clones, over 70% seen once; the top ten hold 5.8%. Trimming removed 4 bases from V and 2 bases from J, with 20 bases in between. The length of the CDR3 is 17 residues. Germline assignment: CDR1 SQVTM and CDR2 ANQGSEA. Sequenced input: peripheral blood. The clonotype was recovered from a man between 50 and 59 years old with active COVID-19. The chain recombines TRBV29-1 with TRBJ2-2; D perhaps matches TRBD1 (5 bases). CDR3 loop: CSVGLHERRGNTGELFF. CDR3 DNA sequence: TGCAGCGTTGGCCTCCATGAGCGAAGGGGCAACACCGGGGAGCTGTTTTTT.